This T cell receptor beta chain derives from a study of blood T cells in healthy people across ages. Across the whole study: Researchers report that template switching captured about one barcoded beta molecule per two T cells.

The donors, aged about 6 to 90, were healthy Caucasians from Russia. J lost 5 bases, V lost 10 bases, and 8 bases had no gene match. The CDR3 loop spans 13 amino acids. The V gene's germline CDR1 is MNHNY and CDR2 SVGAGI (reference sequence). Findings and limits, study-wide: Per million T cells, the diversity of TCR beta decreased roughly linearly as age advanced. Donor CMV infection status was unknown, possibly confounding age-related changes in expanded clonotypes.

In the case of this clonotype: Antigen: not known.

Combining a sample-barcoded 5' primer with a J-beta primer mix, a second PCR ran for roughly 7 to 11 cycles. MiXCR, applied by TCRdb to the 5' RACE reads, yields one record per CDR3 protein. The sample holds around 1,900,000 distinct CDR3 sequences, roughly 43% seen once. This clonotype originated in a human donor in good health. Source material: blood. The rearrangement joins TRBV6-6 to TRBJ2-5; 9 nucleotides match TRBD2. This CDR3 is CATRRLAAETQYF. CDR3 DNA: TGTGCCACCCGACGACTAGCGGCGGAGACCCAGTACTTC.